This record looks at one TCR beta chain sequence and its context. What antigen it recognizes has not been identified. No clone much larger than this one lies a single base away; base qualities are absent. Collaborating institutions collected whole blood in K2EDTA tubes following their own protocols. For TCRbeta analysis, collaborators shipped samples in one of three forms: frozen whole blood, isolated PBMCs, or DNA extracted from either of those sample types. TCRbeta CDR3 regions were amplified from genomic DNA by means of the immunoSEQ Assay, a bias-controlled multiplex PCR. Processing in the source paper ran as follows. Within the assay, amplification of reference gene primers was used to estimate how many nucleated cells each sample contained. Sequence reads were collapsed and filtered to measure the absolute abundance of every unique TCRbeta CDR3 rearrangement. For each sample, productive Simpson clonality was calculated by taking the square root of Simpson's diversity index across productive rearrangements. This is the immuneACCESS table as TCRdb keeps it, with only in-frame sequences that have V and J called. A part of the clones is gone; compared with another copy, unresolved V genes explain less than half, and the rest is unexplained. Clonal size and the V and J genes are those of that table, whereas D and trimming came from the DNA. The table for this sample lists 200,000 to 250,000 clones; approximately 82% of them were counted only once. The ten largest make up approximately 1.9% of the sample.

The sample belongs to a study of blood T cell repertoires in COVID-19 (dated by TCRdb to 2018 to 2020). A note on the overall study: The collaborator samples originated in the United States, Italy and Spain and spanned the acute and convalescent phases of COVID-19. The repertoires were released in a freely available public database meant as a resource for research on the immune response to SARS-CoV-2. The samples were drawn from the first 160 participants of the ongoing ImmuneRACE study and from 950 to 1,500 subjects provided by 6 global collaborators. The material from the prospective study consisted of cDNA or gDNA derived from T cells, B-cell-depleted T cells, or PBMCs. Nearly every sample came with metadata listing a de-identified subject ID, COVID-19 status, age in years and sex. The dataset comprised deeply sampled blood TCRbeta repertoires from subjects exposed to, actively infected with, or recovered from COVID-19. Where available, HLA class I and class II types were obtained from metadata supplied by the sample provider rather than from assay-based typing.

General study outcomes and caveats: Clinical and demographic metadata were provided uncurated, with the amount varying by source and participant.

From the germline V gene, CDR1 is MNHEY and CDR2 is SVGAGI. Measured from the cysteine to the phenylalanine, the CDR3 is 14 residues long. Only CDR3 DNA remains: 42 bases, in frame from the first base. V trim: 9 bases; J trim: 3 bases; unmatched bases: 4. This TCR was sampled from an elderly woman with acute or convalescent COVID-19. Input material: peripheral blood. The V gene is TRBV6-5 and the J gene is TRBJ1-5, with 11 bases matching TRBD1. The nucleotide sequence is TGTGCCAGTAGGACAGGGGGCCTCAATCAGCCCCAGCATTTT. This translates into CASRTGGLNQPQHF.